The clone carrying this TCR beta chain was seen a handful of times. Other nucleotide sequences from this sample produce the same CDR3. The sample is drawn from a study of blood T cell repertoires in COVID-19. Sequencing was performed with immunoSEQ multiplex PCR; in TCRdb, only in-frame clones are kept and a portion is missing. Altogether 400,000 to 450,000 clones are present, about 90% being singletons, with the ten largest covering 0.8% to 1%. V dropped 6 bases and J dropped 5; count of bases not matched to a gene: 6. Germline CDR1 reads MRHNA; CDR2 reads SNTAGT. This CDR3 has 15 residues. This TCR was sampled from a man aged 18-30 years with COVID-19, enrolled during active disease. The sequenced sample consisted of peripheral blood. The chain uses TRBV6-4 and TRBJ2-5; 13 nucleotides line up with TRBD2. As DNA, the CDR3 is TGTGCCAGCAGCCGACTAGCGGGAGGAGGGGAGACCCAGTACTTC. It is translated as CASSRLAGGGETQYF.